The clone carrying this T cell receptor (beta chain) was seen ten or more times. The data originate from a study of T cells in Graves' hyperthyroidism and ophthalmopathy. There were TCR beta CDR3 regions amplified from RNA transcripts. The HTBI primer set served for first-round RT-PCR of the TCR CDR3. Each CDR3 protein gets one entry after TCRdb re-called the multiplex PCR reads with MiXCR. This table holds some 360,000 distinct CDR3 sequences, 15% to 20% found once. This CDR3 is built from 16 residues. The germline V and J ends were trimmed by 5 bases and 3 bases, with 14 bases remaining between them. The germline V gene has CDR1 SGHAT and CDR2 FQNNGV.

The sequencing input was blood. The genes are TRBV11-2 and TRBJ2-6; either TRBD1 or TRBD2 may supply D (6 bases each). The TCR comes from a woman in her thirties or forties with Graves' ophthalmopathy. In DNA form, the CDR3 reads TGTGCCAGCAGCCGTCCAGGAGGGGGTGGGGCCAACGTCCTGACTTTC. It translates to CASSRPGGGGANVLTF.